Included here is one T cell receptor beta chain sequence, with context. Antigen specificity is unknown. V lost 7 bases to trimming and J lost 3 bases; unmatched junction nucleotides: 8. The V gene's germline CDR1 is SQVTM and CDR2 ANQGSEA. The length of the CDR3 is 14 residues. Method: immunoSEQ multiplex PCR; TCRdb's copy keeps in-frame clones and lacks some. The profile shows about 37,000 clones, around 63% of them singletons. The data derive from a study of STAT5B mutations in CD4+ large granular lymphocyte leukemia. Study-level points and caveats: Main leukemic clonotypes were patient-specific, but 20% to 25% appeared at low frequency elsewhere. Compared with healthy controls (2/35), patient top clones favored TRBV06 (8/27).

The chain recombines TRBV29-1 with TRBJ2-3; 9 nucleotides line up with TRBD1. The source is a human donor in good health. Sequencing was performed on CD4+ T cells from blood buffy coats. CDR3 in DNA: TGCAGCGCAACGGACAGGGGTTTGACAGATACGCAGTATTTT. It codes for CSATDRGLTDTQYF.